The 20 T cell receptor beta chains listed next were all sequenced from one sample in a study of Tregs in tolerant kidney transplant recipients. Recipients received nonmyeloablative bone marrow transplants from related graft donors, with transient mixed chimerism. Using immunoSEQ multiplex PCR, the repertoire was profiled, and TCRdb retains in-frame clones only, with some absent. Its table records about 31,000 clones. The sample was CD4+ T cells from blood (PBMCs), taken 24 months after the transplant. The receptors shown here come from a human patient who received a combined kidney and bone marrow transplant. Some T cells may be the graft donor's.

This CDR3 reads CSARDFRGTDTQYF. CDR3 DNA, as far as it was read: TGCAGTGCTAGAGATTTCCGGGGAACAGATACG. V and J are TRBV20-1 and TRBJ2-3, with D perhaps matching TRBD2 (5 bases). The read halts 3 residues ahead of the CDR3 end, with the missing end drawn from the germline J gene. Germline assignment: CDR1 DFQATT and CDR2 SNEGSKA (reference sequence). V was clipped by 0 bases and J by 3 bases, with 10 bases between them. The CDR3 spans 14 residues.

Turning to this clone: The CDR3 end falls 3 residues outside the read, so it is completed with the germline J gene. J is TRBJ1-2 and V is TRBV12-3 or TRBV12-4; 8 nucleotides match TRBD1. The CDR3 spans 14 residues. V shed 8 bases, J shed 4 bases, and the junction held 9 bases outside the gene matches. The DNA read from the CDR3 is TGTGCCAGCTGGGATGGACAGGGTGGCTATGGC. Protein sequence: CASWDGQGGYG. The full-length CDR3 reads as CASWDGQGGYGYTF.

In regard to this clone: The read finishes 3 residues shy of the CDR3 end, and the germline J gene is used to complete it. The rearrangement uses TRBV19 and TRBJ2-6; D is perhaps TRBD1 (6 bases). V was cut by 1 base and J by 3 bases, with 7 bases left in between. The CDR3 runs 15 residues. CDR1 is LNHDA and CDR2 is SQIVND in the germline V gene (reference sequence). The sequenced CDR3 bases are TGTGCCAGTAGTATAGGGGGGCTTGGGGCCAACGTC. Protein: CASSIGGLGANV. The full-length CDR3 reads as CASSIGGLGANVLTF.

Incomplete CDR3 DNA: TGTGCCAGTAGTGTTCTTGTAAGTGTGCGGGGGAATACG. It translates to CASSVLVSVRGNT. The full CDR3 is CASSVLVSVRGNTQYF. The chain links TRBV19 to TRBJ2-3, with TRBD2 matching 7 bases. The read ends 3 residues early relative to the CDR3; the germline J gene fills the gap. The germline V gene encodes CDR1 LNHDA and CDR2 SQIVND (reference sequence). This CDR3 contains 16 residues. The ends lost 5 bases at V and 7 bases at J; junction bases unmatched: 15.

As for this clone: The read ends 3 residues early relative to the CDR3; the germline J gene fills the gap. V and J are TRBV10-2 and TRBJ2-4; 10 nucleotides match TRBD1. J lost 7 bases, V lost 0 bases, and 0 bases had no gene match. This CDR3 is 14 amino acids long. The germline CDR1 and CDR2 sequences are WSHSY and SAAADI. This CDR3 reads CASSESGQGNIQYF. CDR3 DNA (partial): TGCGCCAGCAGTGAGTCGGGACAGGGGAACATT.

As concerns this clone: The missing CDR3 end, 3 residues past where the read stops, is filled in from the germline J gene. This rearrangement joins TRBV7-8 to TRBJ2-1, with D possibly matching TRBD1 (8 bases). Germline values: CDR1 SGHVS, CDR2 FQNEAQ. The CDR3 covers 15 residues. Trimming took 5 bases from V and 4 from J, leaving 15 bases between them. The DNA read from the CDR3 is TGTGCCAGCAGCCTAACAGGGGGGGGGTACAATGAG. Protein sequence: CASSLTGGGYNE. The whole CDR3 protein is CASSLTGGGYNEQFF.

The CDR3 reads CASRIRTSGAGYEQYF. The part of the CDR3 DNA that was read is TGTGCCAGCAGGATTCGGACTAGCGGGGCGGGCTACGAG. The chain is built from TRBV2 and TRBJ2-7; 12 bases are a match to TRBD2. The CDR3 is cut off 3 residues early in the read; its end comes from the germline J gene. This CDR3 is built from 16 residues. The V gene's germline CDR1 is SNHLY and CDR2 FYNNEI. J lost 3 bases, V lost 6 bases, and 9 bases had no gene match.

Note on this clone: The read halts 3 residues ahead of the CDR3 end, with the missing end drawn from the germline J gene. The V call is TRBV20-1, the J call TRBJ1-5; D perhaps matches TRBD1 (6 bases). Germline V CDR1 and CDR2: DFQATT, SNEGSKA (reference sequence). V gave up 6 bases and J gave up 2 bases, with 14 bases separating them. The CDR3 extends over 14 amino acids. CDR3 region: CSASRGGGNQPQHF. CDR3 bases read: TGCAGTGCCTCAAGGGGGGGTGGCAATCAGCCC.

Notes on this clone: The CDR3 end falls 3 residues outside the read, so it is completed with the germline J gene. The chain has TRBV6-2 or TRBV6-3 and TRBJ1-5; D may be TRBD1 (6 bases). There are 15 residues in the CDR3. Per germline, CDR1 MNHEY and CDR2 SVGEGT. The CDR3: CASSSPTGRGHPQHF. The sequenced part of the CDR3 DNA is TGTGCCAGCAGTTCGCCCACAGGGAGAGGCCACCCC.

Points on this clone: Read sequence stops 3 residues before the CDR3 end, and the germline J gene provides the missing end. The rearrangement links TRBV7-3 to TRBJ1-1; the match to TRBD1 covers 8 bases. CDR1 and CDR2 from the germline V gene are SGHTA and FQGTGA. This CDR3 is 15 amino acids long. Trimming cost V 5 bases and J 1 base; bases outside gene matches: 6. Partial CDR3 DNA: TGTGCCAGCAGCCTGTACGGGACAGGGAACACTGAA. It codes for CASSLYGTGNTE. The entire CDR3 is CASSLYGTGNTEAFF. Filled out from reference TRBV7-3 and TRBJ1-1, the complete variable domain reads GAGVSQTPSNKVTEKGKYVELRCDPISGHTALYWYRQSLGQGPEFLIYFQGTGAADDSGLPNDRFFAVRPEGSVSTLKIQRTERGDSAVYLCASSLYGTGNTEAFFGQGTRLTVV.

As concerns this clone: The CDR3 end lies 3 residues beyond the end of the read and is filled in from the germline J gene. The chain joins TRBV7-9 to TRBJ2-3; weak D call: TRBD2 (5 bases). Germline V gene data show CDR1 as SEHNR and CDR2 as FQNEAQ (reference sequence). The V and J ends lost 2 bases and 3 bases respectively, with 9 bases between them. The CDR3 length is 14 residues. CDR3 DNA, as far as it was read: TGTGCCAGCAGCTTAAACGGGGTGACAGATACG. This codes for CASSLNGVTDT. The CDR3 in its entirety is CASSLNGVTDTQYF. Looking up the rest from reference TRBV7-9 and TRBJ2-3 gives the full variable domain: DTGVSQNPRHKITKRGQNVTFRCDPISEHNRLYWYRQTLGQGPEFLTYFQNEAQLEKSRLLSDRFSAERPKGSFSTLEIQRTEQGDSAMYLCASSLNGVTDTQYFGPGTRLTVL.

As to this clone: The read ends 3 residues before the CDR3 terminus; that terminus is restored from the germline J gene. This sequence joins TRBV11-2 and TRBJ2-1; D is uncertain. The germline gives CDR1 SGHAT, CDR2 FQNNGV. V gave up 1 base and J gave up 3 bases, with 10 bases separating them. CDR3 length: 15 amino acids. The CDR3 bases that were read are TGTGCCAGCAGCTTAGGTCCTACCGACTACAATGAG. This codes for CASSLGPTDYNE. In full, the CDR3 is CASSLGPTDYNEQFF. Looking up the rest from reference TRBV11-2 and TRBJ2-1 gives the full variable domain: EAGVAQSPRYKIIEKRQSVAFWCNPISGHATLYWYQQILGQGPKLLIQFQNNGVVDDSQLPKDRFSAERLKGVDSTLKIQPAKLEDSAVYLCASSLGPTDYNEQFFGPGTRLTVL.

Concerning this clone: From the germline J gene comes the end of the CDR3, since the read stops 3 residues before it. The chain carries TRBV2 and TRBJ1-6; no definite D call. Between the trimmed V and J ends, which lost 7 bases and 4 bases, there was a span of 11 bases. The CDR3 sequence is 14 residues long. The germline V gene encodes CDR1 SNHLY and CDR2 FYNNEI. Incomplete CDR3 DNA: TGTGCCAGCATGGGCGTTGGATATAATTCACCC. Translating gives CASMGVGYNSP. The whole CDR3 region reads CASMGVGYNSPLHF.

A remark on this clone: Coverage ceases 3 residues before the CDR3 finishes, and the germline J gene fills in the end. This sequence joins TRBV7-9 and TRBJ1-2, with a weak D call TRBD1 (5 bases). The CDR3 consists of 14 residues. V was trimmed by 1 base and J by 4 bases, leaving 10 bases between them. Germline-derived CDR1 and CDR2 are SEHNR and FQNEAQ (reference sequence). CDR3 DNA, as far as it was read: TGTGCCAGCAGCTTAGAAGGGGAGAGCTATGGC. Translated, it gives CASSLEGESYG. The full CDR3 is CASSLEGESYGYTF.

With respect to this clone: The read ends 3 residues shy of where the CDR3 ends; the end is completed using the germline J gene. This chain joins TRBV19 and TRBJ1-1; maybe TRBD1 (6 bases). CDR1 is LNHDA, CDR2 SQIVND, per germline (reference sequence). This CDR3 is built from 17 residues. With 0 bases removed from V and 3 bases from J, the gap between germline ends came to 17 bases. The CDR3 bases that were read are TGTGCCAGTAGTATAGATTGGAGCAGGGGAAAGGACACTGAA. Translating gives CASSIDWSRGKDTE. The CDR3 as a whole reads CASSIDWSRGKDTEAFF.

Regarding this clone: The read terminates 3 residues before the CDR3 end, so the remaining end is supplied by the germline J gene. The rearrangement uses TRBV5-1 and TRBJ1-1; 7 nucleotides match TRBD1. Per the germline V gene, CDR1 is SGHRS and CDR2 is YFSETQ. This CDR3 spans 17 amino acids. The V segment lost 1 base and the J segment 1 base; nucleotides outside the gene matches: 10. The CDR3: CASSLSGPGGTNTEAFF. Incomplete CDR3 DNA: TGCGCCAGCAGCTTGAGCGGGCCAGGGGGTACGAACACTGAA.

Notes on this clone: The junction and the germline gene differ at one end; a read error may be behind it. Coverage ceases 3 residues before the CDR3 finishes, and the germline J gene fills in the end. This chain links TRBV7-7 with TRBJ1-1, with 7 bases fitting TRBD1. This CDR3 region has 13 residues. Germline lookup yields CDR1 SSHAT and CDR2 FNYEAQ (reference sequence). The CDR3 here is CASSRDRNTEAFF. The sequenced CDR3 bases are TGTGCTAGCAGTCGGGACAGGAACACTGAA.

CDR3 sequence reads: CASSFGTENSGNTIYF. The CDR3 bases that were read are TGCGCCAGCAGCTTCGGGACAGAGAACTCTGGAAACACC. The chain recombines TRBV5-1 with TRBJ1-3; 7 bases are a match to TRBD1. The sequenced fragment ends 3 residues before the CDR3 boundary, so the rest is inferred from the germline J gene. The length of the CDR3 is 16 residues. Unmatched junction bases numbered 5, after V lost 2 bases and J lost 0 bases. Germline V gene sequence: CDR1 SGHRS, CDR2 YFSETQ. Full variable domain (missing parts from reference TRBV5-1 and TRBJ1-3): KAGVTQTPRYLIKTRGQQVTLSCSPISGHRSVSWYQQTPGQGLQFLFEYFSETQRNKGNFPGRFSGRQFSNSRSEMNVSTLELGDSALYLCASSFGTENSGNTIYFGEGSWLTVV.

Concerning this clone: The DNA ends 3 residues before the CDR3 does, and the rest of the CDR3 is filled in from the germline J gene. The chain has TRBV20-1 and TRBJ2-3, with D possibly being TRBD2 (6 bases). The CDR3 is 15 amino acids. Germline CDR1 and CDR2: DFQATT and SNEGSKA (reference sequence). Deletions cut 2 bases from V and 6 bases from J, with 18 bases between. CDR3 bases read: TGCAGTGCTAGAACGGCCGGGAGCGGGTTGGATACG. It codes for CSARTAGSGLDT. The CDR3 reads in full as CSARTAGSGLDTQYF.

As concerns this clone: The CDR3 end is not reached by the read, which stops 3 residues before it; the germline J gene fills it in. The J gene is TRBJ2-5, the V gene TRBV11-2, with D perhaps matching TRBD1 (6 bases). The germline gives CDR1 SGHAT, CDR2 FQNNGV. The V gene lost 5 bases and the J gene lost 3 bases, with 7 bases spanning the gap. CDR3 length: 12 residues. CDR3 DNA, as far as it was read: TGTGCCAGCAGCCCAGGGGAAGAGACC. It encodes CASSPGEET. The whole CDR3 is CASSPGEETQYF.